Presented here are 26 T cell receptor beta chains from one specimen sequenced in a study of T cell changes during pregnancy in multiple sclerosis. Sequenced by immunoSEQ multiplex PCR; TCRdb stores in-frame clones only, minus some. The sample includes about 36,000 clones, approximately 91% of them seen just once. Sequencing was performed on CD8+ T cells from peripheral blood mononuclear cells, taken in the third trimester of pregnancy. These receptors all come from a female donor with multiple sclerosis, enrolled in a pregnancy study.

The CDR3 coding sequence is TGTGCCAGCAGCTTAGGCTTCGGGGGCCAAGAGACCCAGTACTTC. Translated: CASSLGFGGQETQYF. The chain links TRBV7-9 to TRBJ2-5; D perhaps matches TRBD2 (6 bases). Germline V lookup: CDR1 SEHNR, CDR2 FQNEAQ (reference sequence). Deletions cut 1 base from V and 1 base from J, with 10 bases between. This CDR3 has 15 residues.

V gene TRBV27 combines with J gene TRBJ1-1; 9 nucleotides match TRBD1. CDR1 is MNHEY and CDR2 is SMNVEV in the germline V gene (reference sequence). The CDR3 has 14 amino acids. V dropped 7 bases and J dropped 5; count of bases not matched to a gene: 8. The CDR3 here is CASTPDRGGTEAFF. CDR3 in DNA: TGTGCCAGCACTCCGGACAGGGGCGGTACTGAAGCTTTCTTT.

This chain connects TRBV7-3 to TRBJ2-1; 9 bases map to TRBD2. V was pared by 5 bases and J by 2 bases, with 7 bases of the junction left unmatched. The CDR3 covers 16 residues. Germline CDR1 reads SGHTA; CDR2 reads FQGTGA. DNA of the CDR3: TGTGCCAGCAGCGCCCTAGCGGGGAGTCCCTACAATGAGCAGTTCTTC. Translated, it gives CASSALAGSPYNEQFF.

The chain couples TRBV19 to TRBJ2-2; the D is unclear. Trimming cost V 4 bases and J 6 bases, with 9 bases left between them. CDR3 length: 13 residues. Germline V CDR1 and CDR2: LNHDA, SQIVND (reference sequence). The CDR3 DNA reads as TGTGCCAGTAGTACGAGAAACGCCGGGGAGCTGTTTTTT. Its protein product is CASSTRNAGELFF. The variable domain in full, completed from reference TRBV19 and TRBJ2-2, reads DGGITQSPKYLFRKEGQNVTLSCEQNLNHDAMYWYRQDPGQGLRLIYYSQIVNDFQKGDIAEGYSVSREKKESFPLTVTSAQKNPTAFYLCASSTRNAGELFFGEGSRLTVL.

The chain recombines TRBV2 with TRBJ1-5; D possibly corresponds to TRBD1 (5 bases). The germline gives CDR1 SNHLY, CDR2 FYNNEI. Trimming pared 4 bases from V and 0 bases from J, leaving 10 bases between. The CDR3 has 15 amino acids. The CDR3 here is CASSGPDTSNQPQHF. In DNA, the CDR3 is TGTGCCAGCAGTGGACCGGACACTAGCAATCAGCCCCAGCATTTT.

This rearrangement joins TRBV6-1 to TRBJ1-5; 9 bases are shared with TRBD1. The length of the CDR3 is 17 residues. CDR1 and CDR2 from the germline V gene are MNHNS and SASEGT. After removal of 4 bases from V and 6 bases from J, the junction contained 13 bases not matched to a gene. The DNA for the CDR3 is TGTGCCAGCAGTGGGGAACTCACAGGGGGCTGGAGTCAGCCCCAGCATTTT. Its protein is CASSGELTGGWSQPQHF.

J is TRBJ1-2 and V is TRBV15; 8 bases are a match to TRBD1. With 8 bases clipped from V and 1 base from J, the junction kept 12 bases outside the gene matches. CDR1 and CDR2 (germline): LNHNV, YYDKDF (reference sequence). The CDR3 has 16 amino acids. The CDR3 nucleotides read TGTGCCACCCTTCACTTAGGACAGGGCCATAACTATGGCTACACCTTC. As protein: CATLHLGQGHNYGYTF.

The chain combines TRBV4-1 with TRBJ1-5; 8 bases are shared with TRBD1. Germline trimming cut 0 bases from V and 3 bases from J; bases unmatched to any gene: 10. CDR3 length: 18 residues. Germline CDR1 MGHRA, CDR2 YSYEKL. CDR3 loop: CASSQDEVSDRANQPQHF. DNA for the CDR3: TGCGCCAGCAGCCAAGATGAGGTCTCGGACAGGGCCAATCAGCCCCAGCATTTT.

This clone was seen once. CDR3 in DNA: TGTGCCAGCAGTTTAGGGACAGGCCCAGAGCAGTACTTC. It is translated as CASSLGTGPEQYF. This sequence joins TRBV27 and TRBJ2-7; 8 nucleotides agree with TRBD1. The CDR3 totals 13 residues. The V segment lost 2 bases and the J segment 7 bases; nucleotides outside the gene matches: 4. Germline CDR1 is MNHEY and CDR2 is SMNVEV (reference sequence).

V is TRBV19 and J is TRBJ2-1, with 8 bases lining up with TRBD1. This CDR3 comprises 14 residues. Per germline, CDR1 LNHDA and CDR2 SQIVND (reference sequence). V lost 7 bases, J lost 8 bases, and 10 bases stayed unmatched. The CDR3: CASNSDRGLDEQFF. CDR3 nucleotides: TGTGCCAGTAATAGCGACAGGGGCTTGGATGAGCAGTTCTTC.

The V call is TRBV7-6, the J call TRBJ1-5, with TRBD1 matching 7 bases. CDR3 length equals 16 residues. Germline CDR1 reads SGHVS; CDR2 reads FNYEAQ. Germline trimming cut 2 bases from V and 0 bases from J; bases unmatched to any gene: 4. CDR3 bases: TGTGCCAGCAGCTTATGGACAGGCGATAGCAATCAGCCCCAGCATTTT. Translating gives CASSLWTGDSNQPQHF.

This clone has only a few counts. J is TRBJ2-1 and V is TRBV19, with TRBD2 matching over 9 bases. This CDR3 region has 15 residues. Trimming took 6 bases from V and 0 from J; bases not matched to a gene: 3. Germline V lookup: CDR1 LNHDA, CDR2 SQIVND (reference sequence). CDR3 coding DNA: TGTGCCAGTAGGAAGACTAGCGGCTCCTACAATGAGCAGTTCTTC. Translation gives CASRKTSGSYNEQFF.

The V gene is TRBV6-1, the J gene TRBJ2-7, with no clear D. This CDR3 is built from 15 residues. V gave up 3 bases and J gave up 0 bases, with 12 bases separating them. Looked up from germline, CDR1 is MNHNS and CDR2 is SASEGT. In DNA form, the CDR3 reads TGTGCCAGCAGTGATTCGCCAGGCCTCTCCTACGAGCAGTACTTC. This codes for CASSDSPGLSYEQYF.

This clone showed up just once. This chain uses TRBV2 with TRBJ2-3; 9 bases align to TRBD1. This CDR3 comprises 15 residues. J lost 5 bases, V lost 6 bases, and 9 bases had no gene match. Germline assignment: CDR1 SNHLY and CDR2 FYNNEI. The CDR3 loop reads CASSLGQGGGDTQYF. The CDR3 DNA sequence: TGTGCCAGCAGCCTGGGACAGGGTGGGGGAGATACGCAGTATTTT.

The chain uses TRBV7-6 and TRBJ1-2, with 9 bases aligning to TRBD1. The ends lost 1 base at V and 4 bases at J; junction bases unmatched: 13. Germline CDR1 and CDR2: SGHVS and FNYEAQ. The CDR3 spans 18 residues. The CDR3 region has the DNA TGTGCCAGCAGCTTAGAAATCGGGACAGGGCATTCTCTCTATGGCTACACCTTC. Translating gives CASSLEIGTGHSLYGYTF.

The chain employs TRBV1 and TRBJ2-3; the table gives TRBD2 as D, unverified against the DNA. TRBV1 is a pseudogene. The CDR3 runs to 16 residues. The CDR3 DNA is TGCACCAGCAGCCCGGGGGCTAGCGGGGGCACAGATACGCAGTATTTT. It codes for CTSSPGASGGTDTQYF.

The genes are TRBV5-1 and TRBJ2-1; 10 bases map to TRBD2. The trim removed 4 bases at V and 8 bases at J, leaving 9 bases unmatched. Germline values: CDR1 SGHRS, CDR2 YFSETQ. The CDR3 is 15 residues long. The DNA of the CDR3 is TGCGCCAGCAGCAACCTAGCGGGAGACAAGGATGAGCAGTTCTTC. As protein: CASSNLAGDKDEQFF.

V is TRBV2 and J is TRBJ1-6, with a weak D call TRBD1 (5 bases). CDR3 size: 13 residues. Germline loops: CDR1 SNHLY, CDR2 FYNNEI. V lost 6 bases and J lost 6, with 9 bases in between. The CDR3 coding sequence is TGTGCCAGCAGAGGGGCCCTTAATTCACCCCTCCACTTT. Amino acids: CASRGALNSPLHF.

This rearrangement joins TRBV30 to TRBJ2-3, with a tentative D call TRBD1 (5 bases). Germline values: CDR1 GTSNPN, CDR2 SVGIG (reference sequence). This CDR3 is 15 amino acids long. The V end lost 5 bases, the J end lost 2 bases, and 17 bases lay between the germline ends. The CDR3 DNA follows: TGTGCCTGGGAAGCCAACAGGATTTCCACAGATACGCAGTATTTT. This gives the protein CAWEANRISTDTQYF.

This chain uses TRBV5-6 with TRBJ2-7; unclear D gene. The CDR3 is 16 residues long. Trimming took off 4 bases at V and 3 bases at J, with 20 bases between the two ends. Germline CDR1 SGHDT, CDR2 YYEEEE. In DNA form, the CDR3 reads TGTGCCAGCAGCGCTATGATTAGAGCTGAGCGCTACGAGCAGTACTTC. Translation: CASSAMIRAERYEQYF.

The genes are TRBV5-4 and TRBJ2-7, with 12 bases lining up with TRBD2. The CDR3 extends over 17 amino acids. Germline V gene sequence: CDR1 SGHNT, CDR2 YYREEE (reference sequence). V lost 2 bases to trimming and J lost 5 bases; unmatched junction nucleotides: 11. CDR3 in DNA: TGTGCCAGCAGCTTAACCCCGACTAGCGGGGGCCTCCACGAGCAGTACTTC. This codes for CASSLTPTSGGLHEQYF.

V usage is TRBV7-2 and J usage is TRBJ1-4; possibly TRBD1 for D (6 bases). Germline values: CDR1 SGHTA, CDR2 FQGNSA. The ends were cut back, 7 bases at V and 5 bases at J, with 14 bases in the middle. The CDR3 loop spans 14 amino acids. The CDR3 coding sequence is TGTGCCAGCACCCAGGGGTCTCTAAATGAAAAACTGTTTTTT. Protein: CASTQGSLNEKLFF.

The sample holds a few counts of this clone. The rearrangement links TRBV5-1 to TRBJ2-7; TRBD1 is a possible D gene (6 bases). Germline loops: CDR1 SGHRS, CDR2 YFSETQ. The CDR3 runs to 12 residues. Trimming took off 7 bases at V and 4 bases at J, with 12 bases between the two ends. Here the CDR3 DNA reads TGCGCCAGCGGGGGCGGGTCATACGAGCAGTACTTC. It is translated as CASGGGSYEQYF.

The chain links TRBV6-5 to TRBJ2-7; 8 nucleotides agree with TRBD1. V was clipped by 0 bases and J by 4 bases; unmatched bases: 8. The CDR3 totals 16 residues. Per germline, CDR1 MNHEY and CDR2 SVGAGI. This CDR3 is CASSYSWQGAKYEQYF. In DNA form, the CDR3 reads TGTGCCAGCAGTTACTCGTGGCAGGGGGCGAAGTACGAGCAGTACTTC.

The V gene is TRBV27, the J gene TRBJ2-7; 12 bases fit TRBD2. Germline values: CDR1 MNHEY, CDR2 SMNVEV (reference sequence). The V and J ends lost 5 bases and 4 bases, in that order; junction bases with no gene match: 6. The CDR3 has 15 residues. The CDR3 here is CASSLSSGGAYEQYF. In DNA, the CDR3 is TGTGCCAGCAGTCTCTCTAGCGGGGGGGCTTACGAGCAGTACTTC.

The chain has TRBV9 and TRBJ2-2; TRBD1 might be the D (6 bases). Looked up from germline, CDR1 is SGDLS and CDR2 is YYNGEE. This CDR3 has 15 residues. With 3 bases removed from V and 3 bases from J, the gap between germline ends came to 12 bases. The CDR3 sequence is CASSAGVLDTGELFF. For the CDR3, the DNA is TGTGCCAGCAGCGCAGGGGTGCTGGACACCGGGGAGCTGTTTTTT.